A single TCR beta chain is shown here with its context. The CDR3 covers 17 residues. Trimming removed 5 bases from V and 2 bases from J, with 19 bases in between. Germline assignment: CDR1 SEHNR and CDR2 FQNEAQ (reference sequence). One entry per CDR3 protein results from TCRdb running MiXCR on the RACE reads. In the table there are about 89,000 distinct CDR3 sequences, under 15% of which are singletons. Sample time point: patch test 3, about 24 weeks after DPC sensitization. Treatment given: therapeutic diphenylcyclopropenone sensitization with weekly scalp DPC. Every patch test was put on after a blood sample was taken. The data stem from a study of human T cells and chemical hapten exposure.

This clonotype was sampled from a woman aged 50 to 65 with alopecia areata. Some clones in this sample may be carry-over from other donors' samples. The sequencing here drew on whole blood, taken in connection with sensitization to the hapten diphenylcyclopropenone (DPC). This chain joins TRBV7-9 and TRBJ2-1; perhaps TRBD1 as D (6 bases). CDR3: CASSPTLGQGTYNEQFF. The CDR3, as DNA: TGTGCCAGCAGCCCGACCCTCGGTCAGGGGACCTACAATGAGCAGTTCTTC. Supplemented by reference TRBV7-9 and TRBJ2-1, the full variable domain reads DTGVSQNPRHKITKRGQNVTFRCDPISEHNRLYWYRQTLGQGPEFLTYFQNEAQLEKSRLLSDRFSAERPKGSFSTLEIQRTEQGDSAMYLCASSPTLGQGTYNEQFFGPGTRLTVL.